This T cell receptor (beta chain) was retrieved from a study of shared clonotypes between healthy human individuals. Overall study findings and caveats: Owing to a small donor count, the genetic and exposure-history diversity represented was limited.

The CDR3 length is 15 residues. J was trimmed by 7 bases and V by 6 bases; bases with no gene match: 9. Germline CDR1 and CDR2: SGHTA and FQGNSA. Method: immunoSEQ multiplex PCR; TCRdb's copy keeps in-frame clones and lacks some. This table holds 490,000 or so clones, roughly 85% found once. Comment on this clone: What it binds is unknown.

The specimen was PBMCs. This sequence originates from a woman aged 40-49 years in good health. Some clones in this sample may be carry-over from other donors' samples. J is TRBJ2-1 and V is TRBV7-2, with TRBD2 matching 10 bases. CDR3 in DNA: TGTGCCAGCAGGAAAAGCGGGAGGGAGGGGAATGAGCAGTTCTTC. Its translation: CASRKSGREGNEQFF.